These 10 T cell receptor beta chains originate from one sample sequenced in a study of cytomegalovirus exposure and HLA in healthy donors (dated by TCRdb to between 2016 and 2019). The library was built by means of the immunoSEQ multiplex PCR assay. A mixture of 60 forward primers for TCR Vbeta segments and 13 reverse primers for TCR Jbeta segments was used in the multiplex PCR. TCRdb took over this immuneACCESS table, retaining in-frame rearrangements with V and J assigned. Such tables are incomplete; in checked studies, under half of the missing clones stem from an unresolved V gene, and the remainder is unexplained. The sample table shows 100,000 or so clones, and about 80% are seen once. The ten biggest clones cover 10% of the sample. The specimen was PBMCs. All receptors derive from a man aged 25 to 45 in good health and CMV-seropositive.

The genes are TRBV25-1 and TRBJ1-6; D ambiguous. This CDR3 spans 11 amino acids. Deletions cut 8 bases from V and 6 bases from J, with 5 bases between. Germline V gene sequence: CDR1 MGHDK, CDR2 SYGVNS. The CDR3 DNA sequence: TGTGCCAGCGGCCCTAATTCACCCCTCCACTTT. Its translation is CASGPNSPLHF.

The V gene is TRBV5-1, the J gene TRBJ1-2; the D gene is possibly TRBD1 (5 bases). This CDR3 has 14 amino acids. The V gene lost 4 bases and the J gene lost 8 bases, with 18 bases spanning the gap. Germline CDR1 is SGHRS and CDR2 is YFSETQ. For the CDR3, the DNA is TGCGCCAGCAGCCCCCTGGACACTTTCTTGGGCTACACCTTC. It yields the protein CASSPLDTFLGYTF.

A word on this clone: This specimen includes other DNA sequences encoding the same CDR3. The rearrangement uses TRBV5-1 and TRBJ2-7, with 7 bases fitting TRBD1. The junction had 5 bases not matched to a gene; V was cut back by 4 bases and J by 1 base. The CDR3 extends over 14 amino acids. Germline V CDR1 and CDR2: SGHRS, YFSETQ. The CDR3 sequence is CASSRPTGSYEQYF. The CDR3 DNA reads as TGCGCCAGCAGCCGCCCGACAGGGTCCTACGAGCAGTACTTC.

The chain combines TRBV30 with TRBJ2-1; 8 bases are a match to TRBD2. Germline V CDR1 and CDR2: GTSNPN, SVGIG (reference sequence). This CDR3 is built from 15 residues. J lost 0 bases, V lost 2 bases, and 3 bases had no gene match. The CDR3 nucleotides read TGTGCCTGGAGTCCGGGACTAGGCTCCTACAATGAGCAGTTCTTC. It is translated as CAWSPGLGSYNEQFF.

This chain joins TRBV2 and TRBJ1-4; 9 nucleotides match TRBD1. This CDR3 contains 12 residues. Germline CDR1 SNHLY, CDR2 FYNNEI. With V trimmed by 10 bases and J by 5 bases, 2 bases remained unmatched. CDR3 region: CAIGQGNEKLFF. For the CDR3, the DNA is TGTGCCATCGGACAGGGGAATGAAAAACTGTTTTTT.

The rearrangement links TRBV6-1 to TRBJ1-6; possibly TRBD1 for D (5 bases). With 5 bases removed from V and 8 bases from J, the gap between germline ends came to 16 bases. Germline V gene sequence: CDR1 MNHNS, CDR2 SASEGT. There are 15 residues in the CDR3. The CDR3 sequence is CASSTGDSSYSPLHF. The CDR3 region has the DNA TGTGCCAGCAGTACCGGAGACAGCTCCTATTCACCCCTCCACTTT.

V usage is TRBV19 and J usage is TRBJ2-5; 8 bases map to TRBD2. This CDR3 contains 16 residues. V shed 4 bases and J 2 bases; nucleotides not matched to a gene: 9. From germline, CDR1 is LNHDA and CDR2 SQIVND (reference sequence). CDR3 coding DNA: TGTGCCAGTAGTACTTACGGCGGGGGGTTACAAGAGACCCAGTACTTC. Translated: CASSTYGGGLQETQYF.

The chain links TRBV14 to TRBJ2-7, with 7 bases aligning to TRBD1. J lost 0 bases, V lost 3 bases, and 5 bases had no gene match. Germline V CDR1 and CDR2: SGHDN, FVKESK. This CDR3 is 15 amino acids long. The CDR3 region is CASSQGTVISYEQYF. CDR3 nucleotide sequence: TGTGCCAGCAGCCAGGGGACAGTGATCTCCTACGAGCAGTACTTC.

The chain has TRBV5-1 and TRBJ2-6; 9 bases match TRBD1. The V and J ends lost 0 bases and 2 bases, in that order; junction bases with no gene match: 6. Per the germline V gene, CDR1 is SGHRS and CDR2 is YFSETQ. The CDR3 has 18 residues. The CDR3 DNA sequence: TGCGCCAGCAGCTTGGAGCGACAGGGGGTAACTGGGGCCAACGTCCTGACTTTC. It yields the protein CASSLERQGVTGANVLTF. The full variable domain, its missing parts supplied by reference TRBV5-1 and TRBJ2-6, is KAGVTQTPRYLIKTRGQQVTLSCSPISGHRSVSWYQQTPGQGLQFLFEYFSETQRNKGNFPGRFSGRQFSNSRSEMNVSTLELGDSALYLCASSLERQGVTGANVLTFGAGSRLTVL.

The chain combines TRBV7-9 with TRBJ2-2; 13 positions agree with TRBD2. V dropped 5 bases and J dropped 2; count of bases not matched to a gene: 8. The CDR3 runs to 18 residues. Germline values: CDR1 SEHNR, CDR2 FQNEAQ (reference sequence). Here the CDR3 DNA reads TGTGCCAGCAGCCGCCCGGGACTAGCGGGGACAAACACCGGGGAGCTGTTTTTT. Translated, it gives CASSRPGLAGTNTGELFF.